The rows below give T cell receptor beta chains drawn from one sample of a study of T cell repertoires in cytomegalovirus infection. TCRdb called the reads again in MiXCR, with one record for every CDR3 protein. Here the sample spans about a million distinct CDR3 sequences, 25% to 40% being singletons. What these receptors recognize is not known. This material consisted of cultured CD8+ T cells from PBMCs, taken from culture after CMV antigen stimulation. These receptor sequences come from a human donor in good health (CMV status not recorded). Some clones in this sample may be carry-over from other donors' samples. The CDR3 runs from the conserved cysteine through the conserved F or W. Each record gives: J gene, V gene, D gene, clone size, CDR3 DNA, CDR3 protein. D genes are given only for firm matches. Part of the rows lack a size; the others show once, few, many or a class for expanded clones.

TRBJ2-3 | TRBV27 | . | few | TGTGCCAGCAGTTTATGGTACAGGGAGCGGTCAGATACGCAGTATTTT | CASSLWYRERSDTQYF
TRBJ2-4 | TRBV7-9 | TRBD2 | . | TGTGCCAGCAGCTTGGCTAGCGGGGGGACGCACATTCAGTACTTC | CASSLASGGTHIQYF
TRBJ2-3 | TRBV7-8 | . | many | TGTGCCAGCAGCTCATATACTAGCACAGATACGCAGTATTTT | CASSSYTSTDTQYF
TRBJ1-2 | TRBV7-6 | . | many | TGTGCCAGCAGTTCGGACTATGGCTACACCTTC | CASSSDYGYTF
TRBJ2-3 | TRBV27 | . | few | TGTGCCAGCAGTTTACCCCGCTCAGGAGGCACAGATACGCAGTATTTT | CASSLPRSGGTDTQYF
TRBJ2-7 | TRBV13 | TRBD1 | . | TGTGCCAGCAGCTTACCTCGGACAGGGGTTTCCGAGCAGTACTTC | CASSLPRTGVSEQYF
TRBJ2-7 | TRBV7-8 | . | many | TGTGCCAGCAGCTCCGAGGTACGAACCTACGAGCAGTACTTC | CASSSEVRTYEQYF
TRBJ2-7 | TRBV2 | . | . | TGTGCCAGCAGTGAGGGGAGGGGGTACCTGGAGGTCGAGCAGTACTTC | CASSEGRGYLEVEQYF
TRBJ1-1 | TRBV6-2/TRBV6-3 | . | . | TGTGCCAGCAGACTCGGGGGGACCACTGAAGCTTTCTTT | CASRLGGTTEAFF
TRBJ1-6 | TRBV4-1 | . | few | TGCGCCAGCAGCCAAGATAGGGCCCGCACCCTCCACTTT | CASSQDRARTLHF
TRBJ2-2 | TRBV6-5 | . | . | TGTGCCAGCAGTTACGCCGCAGGGGCTAATCCCGGGGAGCTGTTTTTT | CASSYAAGANPGELFF
TRBJ2-2 | TRBV4-1 | TRBD1 | few | TGCGCCAGCAGCGTCCGGGACAGGGGGCCCGGGGAGCTGTTTTTT | CASSVRDRGPGELFF
TRBJ2-1 | TRBV19 | . | . | TGTGCCAGTAGTATAGGGATAAGTGAGCAGTTCTTC | CASSIGISEQFF
TRBJ1-3 | TRBV6-1 | TRBD1 | once | TGTGCCACCCCGGGACAGGCCCTCTCTGGAAACACCATATATTTT | CATPGQALSGNTIYF
TRBJ2-3 | TRBV4-1 | TRBD2 | . | TGCGCCAGCAGCCACCCCGGGACTAGGGAAACAGATACGCAGTATTTT | CASSHPGTRETDTQYF
TRBJ2-2 | TRBV5-4 | . | . | TGTGCCAGCAGCTTGGGACAGATACTCACCGGGGAGCTGTTTTTT | CASSLGQILTGELFF
TRBJ2-5 | TRBV5-1 | TRBD2 | . | TGCGCCAGCAGCGGTGGGACGGGACTAGCGGCCGGAGAGACCCAGTACTTC | CASSGGTGLAAGETQYF
TRBJ2-5 | TRBV6-5 | . | few | TGTGCCAGCAGTTACTCGATAAAAGCGGGCGGGTTTCAAGAGACCCAGTACTTC | CASSYSIKAGGFQETQYF
TRBJ1-1 | TRBV20-1 | . | . | TGCAGTGCTAGATCAGGGATGTGGACTGAAGCTTTCTTT | CSARSGMWTEAFF
TRBJ2-1 | TRBV12-5 | . | . | TGTGCTAGTGGTTTGGCCGGCCCCGAGCAGTTCTTC | CASGLAGPEQFF
TRBJ1-2 | TRBV7-8 | . | few | TGTGCCAGCAGCTTAAGCCAAAGCGGAGATACTAACTATGGCTACACCTTC | CASSLSQSGDTNYGYTF
TRBJ2-1 | TRBV20-1 | TRBD2 | few | TGCAGTGCCCCCCTGGGCGGGGGGCCCTATGAGCAGTTCTTC | CSAPLGGGPYEQFF
TRBJ2-1 | TRBV7-9 | TRBD1 | . | TGTGCCAGCAGCAAGTTACAGGGGGCTCGTCACAATGAGCAGTTCTTC | CASSKLQGARHNEQFF
TRBJ1-2 | TRBV12-3/TRBV12-4 | TRBD1 | few | TGTGCCAGCACCATACAGGGGCCGGATAACTATGGCTACACCTTC | CASTIQGPDNYGYTF
TRBJ2-1 | TRBV5-1 | TRBD2 | . | TGCGCCAGCAGCCCACTGGCTAGCGGGGCTTACAATGAGCAGTTCTTC | CASSPLASGAYNEQFF
TRBJ1-1 | TRBV7-6 | . | many | TGTGCCAGCAGCTCCCCGCCGTCCGCAGCTTTCTTT | CASSSPPSAAFF
TRBJ2-2 | TRBV7-3 | . | . | TGTGCCAGCAGCCCCCCGGGCACCGGGGAGCGGTTTTTT | CASSPPGTGERFF
TRBJ1-4 | TRBV5-3 | . | . | TGTGCCAGCAGCTTGAATAGGGGCGCGCATCACCCGGGGGAAAAACTGTTTTTT | CASSLNRGAHHPGEKLFF
TRBJ2-1 | TRBV28 | . | . | TGTGCCAGCAGTCCGCTCATGATATACAATGAGCAGTTCTTC | CASSPLMIYNEQFF
TRBJ1-4 | TRBV29-1 | . | . | TGCAGCGCCCTCGGGGTACGGGATGAAAAACTGTTTTTT | CSALGVRDEKLFF
TRBJ1-5 | TRBV24-1 | . | few | TGTGCCACCAGTGGCTGGGGGAATCAGCCCCAGCATTTT | CATSGWGNQPQHF
TRBJ1-1 | TRBV27 | . | . | TGTGCCAGCAGTCCCCTCGGACAGTCCAACACTGAAGCTTTCTTT | CASSPLGQSNTEAFF
TRBJ2-5 | TRBV10-3 | TRBD2 | few | TGTGCCATCAGTGAGTCGAAGTGGATAGCGGGGGTCCAAGAGACCCAGTACTTC | CAISESKWIAGVQETQYF
TRBJ1-1 | TRBV12-5 | . | . | TGTGCTAGTGGTTTGGGTGGAAACACTGAAGCTTTCTTT | CASGLGGNTEAFF
TRBJ2-1 | TRBV10-3 | . | . | TGTGCCATCAGTGAGTCCAGGGATCTGGACAATGAGCAGTTCTTC | CAISESRDLDNEQFF
TRBJ2-6 | TRBV7-2 | . | many | TGTGCCAGCAGCCTAGTTATTTCTAGCTCTGGGGCCAACGTCCTGACTTTC | CASSLVISSSGANVLTF
TRBJ2-3 | TRBV12-3/TRBV12-4 | TRBD2 | few | TGTGCCAGCAGTCCTACACCTAGCGGGGGGGCTGTCGGCACAGATACGCAGTATTTT | CASSPTPSGGAVGTDTQYF
TRBJ2-7 | TRBV7-9 | TRBD2 | . | TGTGCCAGCAGCTTAGCGGTACTAGCGGGGACCTACGAGCAGTACTTC | CASSLAVLAGTYEQYF
TRBJ2-7 | TRBV27 | . | . | TGTGCCAGCAGTTTATCCTCGTCAGCAGCCTACGAGCAGTACTTC | CASSLSSSAAYEQYF
TRBJ1-3 | TRBV3-1 | . | . | TGTGCCAGCAGCCAAGAGGGGGGGTTGGTAAATTCTCCTGGAAACACCATATATTTT | CASSQEGGLVNSPGNTIYF
TRBJ1-1 | TRBV9 | . | . | TGTGCCAGCAGCGGCCCGGGGGGAAGCACTGAAGCTTTCTTT | CASSGPGGSTEAFF
TRBJ2-1 | TRBV7-9 | TRBD2 | few | TGTGCCAGCAGCCAAACTATGGGGGGGAATGAGCAGTTCTTC | CASSQTMGGNEQFF
TRBJ2-3 | TRBV7-6 | . | . | TGTGCCAGCAGCTTAGTACAGGGAAGAACAGATACGCAGTATTTT | CASSLVQGRTDTQYF
TRBJ1-4 | TRBV12-5 | TRBD1 | . | TGTGCTAGTGGTCCCTGGACAGGAGGGGCCTTTGGGAATGAAAAACTGTTTTTT | CASGPWTGGAFGNEKLFF
TRBJ1-1 | TRBV7-6 | . | few | TGTGCCAGCAGCCTCACTGGGGGGTGGGAAGCTTTCTTT | CASSLTGGWEAFF
TRBJ1-1 | TRBV4-2 | . | once | TGTGCCAGCAGCCAAACGACAGGTTTTGAAGCTTTCTTT | CASSQTTGFEAFF
TRBJ1-2 | TRBV7-9 | . | few | TGTGCCAGCAGCGAGGGACAACAGGACTATGGCTACACCTTC | CASSEGQQDYGYTF
TRBJ2-3 | TRBV27 | . | few | TGTGCCAGCAAGGAGGGTTCAGATACGCAGTATTTT | CASKEGSDTQYF
TRBJ1-1 | TRBV10-3 | . | few | TGTGCCATCAGTGGCCGGGGAAACATGAACACTGAAGCTTTCTTT | CAISGRGNMNTEAFF
TRBJ2-7 | TRBV6-1 | . | . | TGTGCCAGCCCCCCGAAAAGACCTAGCTCCTACGAGCAGTACTTC | CASPPKRPSSYEQYF
TRBJ2-1 | TRBV6-2/TRBV6-3 | TRBD1 | many | TGTGCCAGCAGTTACTCCGGGACAGCCTACAATGAGCAGTTCTTC | CASSYSGTAYNEQFF
TRBJ1-2 | TRBV12-3/TRBV12-4 | TRBD1 | few | TGTGCCAGCAGTCCTGCACTGAGAGGGGGCGCGGATTATGGCTACACCTTC | CASSPALRGGADYGYTF
TRBJ2-1 | TRBV5-1 | . | few | TGCGCCAGCAGCTTCGCAGACAATGAGCAGTTCTTC | CASSFADNEQFF
TRBJ2-2 | TRBV2 | TRBD2 | . | TGTGCCAGCTGGGGGACTAGCGGTACCAATTCGAACACCGGGGAGCTGTTTTTT | CASWGTSGTNSNTGELFF